This TCR beta chain was captured in a study of blood T cells in healthy people across ages. About the research overall: T cells yielded about one barcoded beta molecule per two cells through template switching.

Sample-barcoded 5' priming and a J-beta primer mix drove a second PCR of roughly 7 to 11 cycles. Using its own MiXCR run on the 5' RACE reads, TCRdb lists one record per CDR3 protein. The table lists 650,000 to 1,000,000 distinct CDR3 sequences, about 36% of them singletons. Per the germline V gene, CDR1 is ENHRY and CDR2 is SYGVKD. The CDR3 is 17 residues long. J gave up 3 bases and V 2 bases, and 11 bases lay outside the gene matches. This clonotype was counted ten times or more. V and J are TRBV10-3 and TRBJ2-5; 8 nucleotides line up with TRBD1. The origin of this receptor is a man younger than 30 in good health. The specimen sequenced was blood. The CDR3 DNA is TGTGCCATCAGTGAGCCGAGACAGGGGCGAGTAAAAGAGACCCAGTACTTC. Translating it yields CAISEPRQGRVKETQYF.